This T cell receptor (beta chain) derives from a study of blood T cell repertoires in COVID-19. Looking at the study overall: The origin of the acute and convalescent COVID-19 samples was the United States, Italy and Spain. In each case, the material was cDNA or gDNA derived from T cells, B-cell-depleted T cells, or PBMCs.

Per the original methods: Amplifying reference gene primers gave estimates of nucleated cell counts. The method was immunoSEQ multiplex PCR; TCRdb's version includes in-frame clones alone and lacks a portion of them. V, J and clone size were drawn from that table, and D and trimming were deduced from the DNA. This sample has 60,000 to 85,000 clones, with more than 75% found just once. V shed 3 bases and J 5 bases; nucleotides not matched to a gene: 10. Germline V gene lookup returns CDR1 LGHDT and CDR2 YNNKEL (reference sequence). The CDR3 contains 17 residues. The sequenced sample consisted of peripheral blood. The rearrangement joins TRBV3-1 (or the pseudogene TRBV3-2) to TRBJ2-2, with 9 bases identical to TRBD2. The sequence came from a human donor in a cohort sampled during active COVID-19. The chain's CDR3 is CASSQGSAGGGTGELFF. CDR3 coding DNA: TGTGCCAGCAGCCAGGGATCAGCGGGAGGTGGGACCGGGGAGCTGTTTTTT.